This is a list of T cell receptor beta chains from one sample in a study of cytomegalovirus exposure and HLA in healthy donors. Clones were sequenced by immunoSEQ multiplex PCR, and TCRdb holds only the in-frame ones, with some missing. Of around 150,000 clones listed, around 82% are singletons. The specimen was PBMCs. The receptors originated from a man aged 25 to 40 in good health and CMV-seropositive. Each CDR3 is given with its conserved first and last residue. A D gene is named only where the DNA matches it firmly. The size of a clone is reported for some rows only, either as once, few or many, or as a class for expanded clones.

v_call	clone_size	d_call	j_call	cdr3_nt	cdr3_aa
TRBV9	NA	NA	TRBJ1-4	TGTGCCAGCAGCGTAGGGGCGTCCATTGATGAAAAACTGTTTTTT	CASSVGASIDEKLFF
TRBV7-9	NA	NA	TRBJ2-7	TGTGCCAGCAGTTTCGGAGGGGGGGACGAGCAGTACTTC	CASSFGGGDEQYF
TRBV11-3	NA	TRBD1	TRBJ2-5	TGTGCCAGCAGCTTAGGGCGGACAGGGAGGGAGACCCAGTACTTC	CASSLGRTGRETQYF
TRBV7-2	once	TRBD1	TRBJ1-2	TGTGCCAGCAGCGCCAGACAGGGGGAAAACTATGGCTACACCTTC	CASSARQGENYGYTF
TRBV2	NA	TRBD2	TRBJ2-7	TGTGCCAGCAGTGCTCTAGCGGGAGGACCCTACGAGCAGTACTTC	CASSALAGGPYEQYF
TRBV5-1	NA	TRBD1	TRBJ1-1	TGCGCCAGCAGCTTGGCCCAGGGGGCGGGTACTGAAGCTTTCTTT	CASSLAQGAGTEAFF
TRBV5-1	once	TRBD1	TRBJ1-4	TGCGCCAGCAGCATCGGGACAGGGTTTCGGGATGAAAAACTGTTTTTT	CASSIGTGFRDEKLFF
TRBV5-1	NA	TRBD1	TRBJ2-5	TGCGCCAGCAGCTTACACCCCGGGACAGGGCAAGAGACCCAGTACTTC	CASSLHPGTGQETQYF
TRBV5-4	NA	NA	TRBJ2-7	TGTGCCAGCAGCTTCGGAGGTAGCTACGAGCAGTACTTC	CASSFGGSYEQYF
TRBV6-5	NA	NA	TRBJ2-1	TGTGCCAGCGGGAAGCGGTTCAATGAGCAGTTCTTC	CASGKRFNEQFF
TRBV6-5	NA	NA	TRBJ1-1	TGTGCCAGCAGTTACGGGCAGAGAACTGAAGCTTTCTTT	CASSYGQRTEAFF
TRBV4-1	few	TRBD1	TRBJ2-7	TGCGCCAGCAGCCGGGACAGGGCCCGAGGGGAGCAGTACTTC	CASSRDRARGEQYF
TRBV7-2	NA	TRBD1	TRBJ2-1	TGTGCCAGCAGGCGACAGGGGGTGGGGAATGAGCAGTTCTTC	CASRRQGVGNEQFF
TRBV6-5	few	TRBD1	TRBJ2-1	TGTGCCAGCAGTCAGGGACAGGGCCCGTACAATGAGCAGTTCTTC	CASSQGQGPYNEQFF
TRBV7-9	few	NA	TRBJ1-5	TGTGCCAGCAGCCCGGCGGCCTCCAATCAGCCCCAGCATTTT	CASSPAASNQPQHF
TRBV19	NA	TRBD2	TRBJ2-5	TGTGCCAGTAAAGATAGCGGGGGCCACCAAGAGACCCAGTACTTC	CASKDSGGHQETQYF
TRBV6-5	few	TRBD1	TRBJ1-2	TGTGCCAGCAGCCCAGGACAGGGGGGAGACCATGGCTACACCTTC	CASSPGQGGDHGYTF
TRBV7-9	NA	TRBD2	TRBJ2-3	TGTGCCAGCAGCCCGAGGGCGGGGGGCAGCACAGATACGCAGTATTTT	CASSPRAGGSTDTQYF
TRBV18	NA	NA	TRBJ1-3	TGTGCCAGCTCACAGGGGGCTGGAAACACCATATATTTT	CASSQGAGNTIYF
TRBV18	NA	NA	TRBJ1-1	TGTGCCAGCTCACCCTGGATGGGGCGGACTGAAGCTTTCTTT	CASSPWMGRTEAFF
TRBV27	once	NA	TRBJ1-1	TGTGCCAGCAGTTTAAATGGGGCCTATGAAGCTTTCTTT	CASSLNGAYEAFF
TRBV6-5	NA	NA	TRBJ1-1	TGTGCCAGCAGTTCTCCGGGTAAGAACACTGAAGCTTTCTTT	CASSSPGKNTEAFF
TRBV19	once	NA	TRBJ2-1	TGTGCCAGTAGTATTCACAGGGCAAGCTCCTACAATGAGCAGTTCTTC	CASSIHRASSYNEQFF
TRBV11-2	NA	TRBD1	TRBJ2-2	TGTGCCAGCAGCCTAGGCAGGGGGCGTACACGGGCCGGGGAGCTGTTTTTT	CASSLGRGRTRAGELFF